This T cell receptor beta chain was recorded in a study of Graves' ophthalmopathy and Graves' hyperthyroidism (dated by TCRdb to the late 2010s). Regarding the research as a whole: Stable hyperthyroidism was defined as no progression to ophthalmopathy within 18 months of follow-up. In several hyperthyroidism patients, the T-cell repertoires found in thyroid tissue were compared with those found in blood. In total, 135 blood samples were TCR-sequenced: approximately 40 ophthalmopathy, some 75 hyperthyroidism and approximately 17 hyperthyroidism-to-ophthalmopathy patients. Once sampling was done, hyperthyroidism patients were given methimazole at a starting dose of 30 mg daily, while ophthalmopathy patients were given high-dose intravenous methylprednisolone. An independent validation cohort was composed of 18 to 20 hyperthyroidism patients and 17 patients who later progressed from hyperthyroidism to ophthalmopathy. The study used TCR beta repertoire signatures to distinguish Graves' ophthalmopathy from Graves' hyperthyroidism and to predict progression to ophthalmopathy. To explore V-J signatures that distinguish ophthalmopathy from hyperthyroidism, a discovery set of roughly 98 patients was enrolled, made up of more than 40 with ophthalmopathy and roughly 57 with stable hyperthyroidism. Broad study findings and their caveats: Sample size was not predetermined statistically, and investigators were not blinded to group allocation. In validation, the model predicted ophthalmopathy progression with 70.59% sensitivity and 72% to 80% specificity; some twelve predicted patients were CT-confirmed with GO in a median of approximately 6.2 months. Most of the expanded thyroid clonotypes with a frequency above 0.001 were also detected in blood, and it was suggested that the thyroid immune response may be reflected by blood repertoires. In cross-validation, the 13-signature model distinguished ophthalmopathy from stable hyperthyroidism with 87.88% sensitivity and about 81% specificity, while in the test set the corresponding values were about 79% and 69%.

For repertoire sequencing, the TCR beta CDR3 regions were amplified from RNA transcripts. HTBI primers and the Qiagen OneStep RT-PCR kit were used in a first-round RT-PCR, which was followed by a second-round multiplex PCR, size selection and purification. Libraries were sequenced paired-end with 100 bp reads on an Illumina HiSeq2000. The original methods were these. Reads were processed with SOAPnuke, discarding reads with adapters, uncalled bases, mean Phred below 15, or no exact constant-primer or identifier match. COPE v1.2.5 was used to merge the high-quality paired reads. Unique nucleotide sequences were defined as clonotypes and aligned to IMGT TRB V, D and J references using MiTCR v1.1. Analysis was restricted to V-J combinations with a frequency above 0.0001, which covered 98% to 99.2% of repertoires. For each V-J combination, a TCR clonal expansion and chaos score was defined as the ratio of F50 clonal expansion to chaos observed in the TCRdist matrix. Features were reduced by Welch's t-statistics and random forest to over ten V-J combinations, which fed a naive Bayes classifier. Thyroid-blood repertoire similarity was quantified with the Morisita-Horn index. TCRdb trimmed the raw reads at Q25, called clones with MiXCR and kept productive beta chains. CDR3 protein duplicates are merged, each entry listing the most common genes and DNA. The V and J calls shown here were made by TCRdb, not taken from the authors' results. The sample includes about 550,000 distinct CDR3 sequences, with 35% to 45% observed a single time. 3.5% to 5% of the sample is in the top ten clones.

This clonotype showed up just a few times. The clone's antigen remains unknown. One base away there is no much larger clone; base qualities are not given. Measured from the cysteine to the phenylalanine, the CDR3 is 12 residues long. Only the CDR3 region is kept as DNA, spanning 36 bases read in frame from base 1. V is pared back by 5 bases and J by 16 bases, with 18 bases lying between the germline termini. Patients with hyperthyroidism were aged 18 to 65 years, had been newly diagnosed, and had a disease duration of less than 2 months. Patients with other autoimmune diseases, uncontrolled infections, pregnancy or lactation were excluded from the study. Diagnosis relied on clinical symptoms, serum thyroxine, TRAb, thyroid ultrasound and orbital computed tomography. Trizol reagent was used to extract the total RNA, and its quality was then checked on an Agilent 2100 Bioanalyzer.

The receptor was isolated from an adult man with Graves' hyperthyroidism. Sequencing was carried out using peripheral blood or thyroid tissue (not recorded which). The rearranged segments are TRBV12-3 or TRBV12-4 and TRBJ1-5, with no D gene named confidently. The DNA reads TGTGCCAGCAGTGCGAGGACGGACCGATTTCATTTT. This translates into CASSARTDRFHF.